This is a list of T cell receptor beta chains from one sample in a study of blood T cell repertoires in COVID-19. Measured with immunoSEQ multiplex PCR; TCRdb has only the in-frame clones, and not every one. The sample contains about 36,000 clones, roughly four fifths of which appear only once. Source material: peripheral blood. Source of these receptors: a human donor in a cohort sampled during active or convalescent COVID-19. The donor label of this sample is uncertain. The CDR3 runs from the conserved cysteine through the conserved F or W. A D gene is named only where the DNA matches it firmly. Expanded clones get a size class; other rows say once, few or many, or leave the size out.

J | D | V | size | CDR3 | DNA
TRBJ2-2 | TRBD1 | TRBV4-3 | . | CASSQETGASTGELFF | TGCGCCAGCAGCCAAGAGACAGGGGCCTCCACCGGGGAGCTGTTTTTT
TRBJ2-7 | TRBD2 | TRBV5-1 | once | CASSLGGRNYEQYF | TGCGCCAGCAGCTTGGGCGGGAGGAACTACGAGCAGTACTTC
TRBJ1-1 | TRBD1 | TRBV5-1 | . | CASSFQGGTEAFF | TGCGCCAGCAGCTTTCAGGGGGGTACTGAAGCTTTCTTT
TRBJ1-1 | TRBD1 | TRBV5-6 | few | CASSLADRDITEAFF | TGTGCCAGCAGCTTGGCGGACAGGGATATCACTGAAGCTTTCTTT
TRBJ1-1 | . | TRBV2 | . | CASSTGIRTEAFF | TGTGCCAGCAGTACCGGGATCCGAACTGAAGCTTTCTTT
TRBJ1-4 | TRBD1 | TRBV7-8 | . | CASSLQNRGGLFF | TGTGCCAGCAGCTTACAGAACAGGGGCGGACTGTTTTTT
TRBJ1-2 | . | TRBV27 | . | CASSLTPLYGYTF | TGTGCCAGCAGTTTAACACCGTTATATGGCTACACCTTC
TRBJ2-5 | . | TRBV2 | . | CASSERGRAEETQYF | TGTGCCAGCAGCGAGAGGGGGAGGGCCGAAGAGACCCAGTACTTC
TRBJ2-1 | TRBD2 | TRBV7-2 | . | CASSPQTSRNEQFF | TGTGCCAGCAGCCCCCAGACTAGCCGCAATGAGCAGTTCTTC
TRBJ2-1 | TRBD2 | TRBV27 | few | CASYRSGAGVGNEQFF | TGTGCCAGTTATCGATCAGGAGCGGGAGTTGGCAATGAGCAGTTCTTC
TRBJ1-5 | TRBD1 | TRBV19 | . | CASSLTGADQPQHF | TGTGCCAGTAGTCTGACAGGGGCTGATCAGCCCCAGCATTTT
TRBJ2-7 | . | TRBV9 | few | CASSGQSAYEQYF | TGTGCCAGCAGCGGACAGTCAGCCTACGAGCAGTACTTC
TRBJ2-7 | . | TRBV7-2 | . | CASSLSRDYEQYF | TGTGCCAGCAGCTTAAGTCGGGATTACGAGCAGTACTTC
TRBJ2-7 | . | TRBV11-1 | . | CASSLMGQETYEQYF | TGTGCCAGCAGCTTAATGGGACAAGAAACCTACGAGCAGTACTTC
TRBJ2-1 | . | TRBV9 | few | CASSPRTYPGEEQFF | TGTGCCAGCAGTCCTAGAACCTATCCAGGGGAAGAGCAGTTCTTC
TRBJ2-3 | . | TRBV7-3 | . | CASSLVAWSSTDTQYF | TGTGCCAGCAGCTTAGTAGCTTGGTCTAGCACAGATACGCAGTATTTT
TRBJ2-3 | . | TRBV7-2 | . | CASSLVPETDTQYF | TGTGCCAGCAGCTTAGTTCCGGAGACAGATACGCAGTATTTT
TRBJ2-1 | . | TRBV29-1 | . | CSVAPGGGKVNEQFF | TGCAGCGTGGCCCCCGGCGGCGGGAAGGTTAATGAGCAGTTCTTC
TRBJ1-2 | . | TRBV24-1 | . | CATSDFAGAGYTF | TGTGCCACCAGTGATTTTGCTGGGGCAGGCTACACCTTC
TRBJ1-1 | . | TRBV7-9 | . | CASSLGHMNTEAFF | TGTGCCAGCAGCTTAGGACATATGAACACTGAAGCTTTCTTT
TRBJ2-5 | . | TRBV12-5 | . | CASGSSDRQGAQYF | TGTGCTAGTGGTTCTAGCGACCGTCAAGGGGCCCAGTACTTC
TRBJ1-2 | . | TRBV4-2 | . | CASSHQTEYGYTF | TGTGCCAGCAGCCACCAGACAGAGTATGGCTACACCTTC
TRBJ2-5 | TRBD2 | TRBV30 | . | CAWSTTTSGRWETQYF | TGTGCCTGGAGCACCACGACTAGCGGGAGGTGGGAGACCCAGTACTTC
TRBJ1-1 | . | TRBV2 | . | CASRGRGMNTEAFF | TGTGCCAGCAGAGGGCGGGGGATGAACACTGAAGCTTTCTTT
TRBJ2-1 | TRBD2 | TRBV2 | . | CACCVGWGRGGVGNEQFF | TGTGCCTGCTGTGTAGGCTGGGGGCGGGGGGGGGTGGGGAATGAGCAGTTCTTC
TRBJ2-7 | . | TRBV12-1 | . | CASSFWREPPYEQYF | TGTGCCAGCAGCTTTTGGCGGGAGCCACCTTACGAGCAGTACTTC
TRBJ1-6 | . | TRBV18 | . | CASSPGGTDNSPLHF | TGTGCCAGCTCACCAGGAGGGACCGATAATTCACCCCTCCACTTT
TRBJ2-3 | . | TRBV18 | few | CASSPVRGAEDTQYF | TGTGCCAGCTCACCAGTCCGGGGGGCGGAAGATACGCAGTATTTT
TRBJ2-5 | TRBD2 | TRBV4-3 | . | CASSRLGGKETQYF | TGCGCCAGCAGCCGTCTGGGAGGGAAGGAGACCCAGTACTTC
TRBJ2-7 | . | TRBV3-1/TRBV3-2 | . | CASSQDAAVGQQYF | TGTGCCAGCAGCCAAGATGCAGCGGTCGGCCAGCAGTACTTC
TRBJ2-7 | TRBD2 | TRBV6-5 | . | CASSSDLNGRNSEQYF | TGTGCCAGCAGTTCCGACCTTAACGGGAGGAATAGCGAGCAGTACTTC
TRBJ1-1 | . | TRBV7-9 | . | CASSLGDLGATEAFF | TGTGCCAGCAGCTTAGGAGACTTAGGGGCCACTGAAGCTTTCTTT
TRBJ2-3 | TRBD2 | TRBV7-2 | . | CASSLDGSGRPRRDTQYF | TGTGCCAGCAGCTTAGATGGTAGCGGGAGGCCACGGAGGGATACGCAGTATTTT
TRBJ2-7 | TRBD2 | TRBV5-1 | . | CASTMTSTSEEQYF | TGCGCCAGCACCATGACTAGCACCTCTGAGGAGCAGTACTTC
TRBJ1-2 | . | TRBV6-5 | few | CASSYTGQGAGYTF | TGTGCCAGCAGTTACACAGGACAAGGTGCTGGCTACACCTTC
TRBJ1-1 | . | TRBV27 | . | CASSRRWTVNTEAFF | TGTGCCAGCAGTCGGAGGTGGACGGTGAACACTGAAGCTTTCTTT
TRBJ1-1 | TRBD1 | TRBV10-3 | . | CAIAGGTEAFF | TGTGCCATTGCAGGGGGCACTGAAGCTTTCTTT
TRBJ1-2 | . | TRBV29-1 | . | CSVEELQGSGYTF | TGCAGCGTTGAAGAGTTGCAGGGAAGTGGCTACACCTTC
TRBJ1-1 | . | TRBV5-1 | . | CASSSGTSGTEAFF | TGCGCCAGCAGCAGCGGGACGTCGGGCACTGAAGCTTTCTTT
TRBJ2-3 | TRBD2 | TRBV3-1/TRBV3-2 | . | CASSQGNSGISLYF | TGTGCCAGCAGCCAAGGGAATAGCGGGATCTCCCTGTATTTT
TRBJ2-5 | TRBD2 | TRBV5-4 | . | CASRLAGEETQYF | TGTGCCAGCAGACTAGCGGGGGAAGAGACCCAGTACTTC
TRBJ1-4 | TRBD1 | TRBV6-6 | once | CASSYETGEKLFF | TGTGCCAGCAGTTACGAGACAGGGGAAAAACTGTTTTTT
TRBJ2-1 | TRBD2 | TRBV4-1 | once | CASSQDTGQLAGGPENEQFF | TGCGCCAGCAGCCAAGATACAGGACAGCTAGCGGGAGGGCCGGAGAATGAGCAGTTCTTC
TRBJ2-3 | TRBD2 | TRBV6-2/TRBV6-3 | . | CASSSSGGTDTQYF | TGTGCCAGCAGTTCTAGCGGCGGCACAGATACGCAGTATTTT
TRBJ1-2 | . | TRBV19 | . | CASRNQISNYGYTF | TGTGCCAGTAGGAACCAGATCTCTAACTATGGCTACACCTTC
TRBJ1-5 | TRBD1 | TRBV4-2 | medium-sized | CASSRGQGEGNQPQHF | TGTGCCAGCAGCCGGGGACAGGGGGAAGGAAATCAGCCCCAGCATTTT
TRBJ2-5 | TRBD2 | TRBV18 | . | CASQTSGMETQYF | TGTGCCAGCCAGACTAGCGGGATGGAGACCCAGTACTTC
TRBJ1-1 | TRBD1 | TRBV18 | many | CASSPPATGQGRGSEAFF | TGTGCCAGCTCACCACCAGCTACAGGACAGGGAAGGGGTTCTGAAGCTTTCTTT
TRBJ2-3 | TRBD1 | TRBV18 | . | CASSPFPGQGGDTQYF | TGTGCCAGCTCACCCTTTCCGGGACAGGGTGGAGATACGCAGTATTTT
TRBJ1-1 | TRBD1 | TRBV7-2 | . | CASRPIGQGGDTEAFF | TGTGCCAGCAGGCCAATTGGACAGGGCGGGGACACTGAAGCTTTCTTT